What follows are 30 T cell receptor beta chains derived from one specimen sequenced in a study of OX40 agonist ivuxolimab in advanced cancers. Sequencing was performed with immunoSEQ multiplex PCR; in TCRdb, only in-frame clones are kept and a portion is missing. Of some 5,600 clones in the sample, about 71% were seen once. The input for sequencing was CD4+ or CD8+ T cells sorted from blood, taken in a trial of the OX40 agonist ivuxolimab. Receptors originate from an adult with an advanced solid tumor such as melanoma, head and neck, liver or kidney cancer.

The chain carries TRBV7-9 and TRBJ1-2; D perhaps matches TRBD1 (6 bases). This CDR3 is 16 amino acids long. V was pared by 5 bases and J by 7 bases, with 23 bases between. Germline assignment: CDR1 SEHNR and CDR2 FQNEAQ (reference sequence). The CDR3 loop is CASSAQGYPLIGGYTF. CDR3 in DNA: TGTGCCAGCAGCGCACAGGGTTACCCCCTAATCGGTGGCTACACCTTC.

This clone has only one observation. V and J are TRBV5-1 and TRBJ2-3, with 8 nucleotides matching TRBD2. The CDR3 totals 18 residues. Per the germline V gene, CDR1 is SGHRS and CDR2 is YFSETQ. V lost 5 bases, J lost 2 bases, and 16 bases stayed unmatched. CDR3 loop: CASSSRTSLRPHTDTQYF. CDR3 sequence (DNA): TGCGCCAGCAGTTCTAGGACTAGCCTGAGACCCCACACAGATACGCAGTATTTT.

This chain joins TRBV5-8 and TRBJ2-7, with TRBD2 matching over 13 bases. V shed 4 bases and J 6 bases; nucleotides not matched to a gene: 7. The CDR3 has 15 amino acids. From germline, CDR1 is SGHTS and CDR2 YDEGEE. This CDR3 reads CASSQRGLAGSEQYF. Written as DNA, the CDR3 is TGTGCCAGCAGCCAGCGGGGACTAGCGGGGAGCGAGCAGTACTTC.

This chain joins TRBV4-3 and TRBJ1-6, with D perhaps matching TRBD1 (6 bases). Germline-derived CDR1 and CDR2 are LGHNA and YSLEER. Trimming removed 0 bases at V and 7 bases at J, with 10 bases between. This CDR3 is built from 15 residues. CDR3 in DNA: TGCGCCAGCAGCCAAGAAGGGGGGGGGAATTCACCCCTCCACTTT. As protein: CASSQEGGGNSPLHF.

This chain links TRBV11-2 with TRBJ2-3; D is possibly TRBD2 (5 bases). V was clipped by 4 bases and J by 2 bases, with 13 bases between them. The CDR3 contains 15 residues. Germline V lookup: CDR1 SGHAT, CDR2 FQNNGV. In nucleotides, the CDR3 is TGTGCCAGCAGCTGGGAGCGGTCTGACACAGATACGCAGTATTTT. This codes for CASSWERSDTDTQYF.

The CDR3 DNA follows: TGTGCCAGTAGGGGACAGGGGTTTACCGGGGAGCTGTTTTTT. It specifies CASRGQGFTGELFF. J is TRBJ2-2 and V is TRBV19; TRBD1 agrees at 10 bases. Germline lookup yields CDR1 LNHDA and CDR2 SQIVND (reference sequence). The CDR3 is 14 amino acids. V lost 6 bases and J lost 5; bases outside the gene matches: 3.

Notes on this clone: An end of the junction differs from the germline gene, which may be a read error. CDR3 nucleotide sequence: TGTGCCAGCAGGCTAGCGGAGAACTCCTACAATGGGCAGTTCTTC. This codes for CASRLAENSYNGQFF. The gene calls are TRBV2 and TRBJ2-1; 7 nucleotides agree with TRBD2. Germline V gene lookup returns CDR1 SNHLY and CDR2 FYNNEI. This CDR3 is 15 amino acids long.

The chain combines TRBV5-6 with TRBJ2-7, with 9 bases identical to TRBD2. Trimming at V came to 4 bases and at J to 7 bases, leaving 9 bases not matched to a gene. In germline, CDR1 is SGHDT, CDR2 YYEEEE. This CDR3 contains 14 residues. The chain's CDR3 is CASSAGTSLWEQYF. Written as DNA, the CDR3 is TGTGCCAGCAGCGCCGGGACTAGCCTTTGGGAGCAGTACTTC.

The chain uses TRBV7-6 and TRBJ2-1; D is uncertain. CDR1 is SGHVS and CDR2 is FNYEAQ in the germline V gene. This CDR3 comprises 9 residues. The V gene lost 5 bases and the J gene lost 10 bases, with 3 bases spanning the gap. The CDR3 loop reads CASSEEQFF. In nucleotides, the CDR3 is TGTGCCAGCAGCGAAGAGCAGTTCTTC.

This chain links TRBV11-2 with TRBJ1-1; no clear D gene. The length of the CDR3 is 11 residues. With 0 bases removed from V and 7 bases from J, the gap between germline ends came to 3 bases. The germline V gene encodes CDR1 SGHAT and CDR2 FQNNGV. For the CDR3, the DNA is TGTGCCAGCAGCTTAGAAGGTGAAGCTTTCTTT. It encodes CASSLEGEAFF.

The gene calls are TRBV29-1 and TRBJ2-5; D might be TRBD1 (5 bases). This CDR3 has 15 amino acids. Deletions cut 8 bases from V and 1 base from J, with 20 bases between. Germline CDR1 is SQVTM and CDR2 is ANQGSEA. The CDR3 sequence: CSTPLTGAPQETQYF. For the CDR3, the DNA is TGCAGCACGCCTCTGACTGGGGCCCCCCAAGAGACCCAGTACTTC.

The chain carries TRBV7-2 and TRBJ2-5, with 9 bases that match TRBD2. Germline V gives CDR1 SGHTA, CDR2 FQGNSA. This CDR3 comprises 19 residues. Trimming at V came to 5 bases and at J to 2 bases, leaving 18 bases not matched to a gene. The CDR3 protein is CASSPFGNWGGGAQETQYF. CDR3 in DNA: TGTGCCAGCAGCCCTTTCGGGAACTGGGGCGGGGGGGCGCAAGAGACCCAGTACTTC.

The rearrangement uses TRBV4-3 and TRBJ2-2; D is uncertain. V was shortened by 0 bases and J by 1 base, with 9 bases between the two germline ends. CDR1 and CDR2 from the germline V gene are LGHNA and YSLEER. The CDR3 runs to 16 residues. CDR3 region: CASSQDVGGNTGELFF. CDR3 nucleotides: TGCGCCAGCAGCCAAGACGTAGGCGGGAACACCGGGGAGCTGTTTTTT.

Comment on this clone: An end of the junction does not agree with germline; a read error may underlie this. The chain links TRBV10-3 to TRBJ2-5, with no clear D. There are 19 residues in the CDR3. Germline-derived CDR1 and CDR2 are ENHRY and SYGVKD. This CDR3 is CATSDIVEHANRQQETQYF. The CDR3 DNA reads TGTGCCACCAGTGATATAGTTGAACATGCAAATCGGCAACAAGAGACCCAGTACTTC.

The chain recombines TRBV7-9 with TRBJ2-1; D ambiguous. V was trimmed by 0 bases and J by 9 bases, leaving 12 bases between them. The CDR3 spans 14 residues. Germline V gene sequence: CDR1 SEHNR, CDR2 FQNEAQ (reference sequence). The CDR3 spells CASSLAPMGGEQFF. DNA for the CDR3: TGTGCCAGCAGCTTAGCGCCGATGGGTGGTGAGCAGTTCTTC.

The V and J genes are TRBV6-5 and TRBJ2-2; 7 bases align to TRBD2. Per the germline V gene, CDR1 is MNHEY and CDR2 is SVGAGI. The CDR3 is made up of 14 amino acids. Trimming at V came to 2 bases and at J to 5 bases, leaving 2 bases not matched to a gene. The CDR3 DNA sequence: TGTGCCAGCAGTTACGGGAGGGGAACCGGGGAGCTGTTTTTT. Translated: CASSYGRGTGELFF.

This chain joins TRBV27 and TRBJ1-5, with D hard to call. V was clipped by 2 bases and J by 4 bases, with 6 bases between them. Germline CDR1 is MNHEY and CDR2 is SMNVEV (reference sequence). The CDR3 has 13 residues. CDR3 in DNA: TGTGCCAGCAGTTTAAGCAGGAATCAGCCCCAGCATTTT. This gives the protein CASSLSRNQPQHF.

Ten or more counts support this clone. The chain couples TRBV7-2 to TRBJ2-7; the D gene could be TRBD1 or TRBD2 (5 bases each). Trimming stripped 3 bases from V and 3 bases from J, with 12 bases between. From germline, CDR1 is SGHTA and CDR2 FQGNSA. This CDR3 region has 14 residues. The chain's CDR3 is CASSFRDLYYEQYF. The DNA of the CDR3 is TGTGCCAGCAGCTTTAGGGACCTCTACTACGAGCAGTACTTC.

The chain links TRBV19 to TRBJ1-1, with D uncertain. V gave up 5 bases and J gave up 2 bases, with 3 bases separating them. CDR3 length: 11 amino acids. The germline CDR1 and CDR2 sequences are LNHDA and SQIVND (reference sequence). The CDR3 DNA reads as TGTGCCAGTAGTGGAAACACTGAAGCTTTCTTT. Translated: CASSGNTEAFF.

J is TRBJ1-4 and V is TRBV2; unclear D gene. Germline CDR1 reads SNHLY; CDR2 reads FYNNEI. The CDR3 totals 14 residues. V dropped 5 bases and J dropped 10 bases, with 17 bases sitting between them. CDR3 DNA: TGTGCCAGCAGTTTTCTTCCGAGGATGGGAAAACTGTTTTTT. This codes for CASSFLPRMGKLFF.

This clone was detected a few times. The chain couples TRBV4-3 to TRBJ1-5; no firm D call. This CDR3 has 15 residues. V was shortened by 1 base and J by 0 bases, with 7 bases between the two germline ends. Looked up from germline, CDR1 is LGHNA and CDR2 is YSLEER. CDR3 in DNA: TGCGCCAGCAGCCAAGGTTATCATAGCAATCAGCCCCAGCATTTT. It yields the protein CASSQGYHSNQPQHF.

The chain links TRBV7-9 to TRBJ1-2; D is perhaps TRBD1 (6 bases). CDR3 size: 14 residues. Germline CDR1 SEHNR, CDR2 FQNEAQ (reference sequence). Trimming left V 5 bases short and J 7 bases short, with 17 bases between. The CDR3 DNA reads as TGTGCCAGCAGCCCGGGACAACGGACGGTTGGCTACACCTTC. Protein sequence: CASSPGQRTVGYTF. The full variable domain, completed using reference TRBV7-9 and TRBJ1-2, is DTGVSQNPRHKITKRGQNVTFRCDPISEHNRLYWYRQTLGQGPEFLTYFQNEAQLEKSRLLSDRFSAERPKGSFSTLEIQRTEQGDSAMYLCASSPGQRTVGYTFGSGTRLTVV.

CDR3 DNA sequence: TGTGCCAGCAGCGGGACAGGCCACAACCTTAACTATGGCTACACCTTC. Its protein is CASSGTGHNLNYGYTF. The J gene is TRBJ1-2, the V gene TRBV7-6, with 8 bases that match TRBD1. V trimming: 5 bases; J trimming: 1 base; junction bases outside the gene matches: 9. The CDR3 is made up of 16 amino acids. CDR1 is SGHVS, CDR2 FNYEAQ, per germline.

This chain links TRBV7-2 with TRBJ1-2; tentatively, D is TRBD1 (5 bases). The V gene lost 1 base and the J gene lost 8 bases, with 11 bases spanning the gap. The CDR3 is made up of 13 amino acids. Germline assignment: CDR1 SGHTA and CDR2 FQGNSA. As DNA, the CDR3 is TGTGCCAGCAGCTTAGGCAGGGAATCGGGCTACACCTTC. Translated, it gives CASSLGRESGYTF.

CDR3 bases: TGTGCCAGCAGTGAACCGGAGCTCTATGGCTACACCTTC. Protein: CASSEPELYGYTF. V is TRBV2 and J is TRBJ1-2; D call uncertain. CDR1 is SNHLY, CDR2 FYNNEI, per germline. This CDR3 has 13 amino acids. V dropped 2 bases and J dropped 4 bases, with 8 bases sitting between them.

CDR3 bases: TGTGCCAGCCGAGGGGGTGAGTCGGGAGGGCCCCTCACAGATACGCAGTATTTT. Protein product: CASRGGESGGPLTDTQYF. The chain links TRBV7-8 to TRBJ2-3, with TRBD2 matching over 8 bases. With V trimmed by 8 bases and J by 2 bases, 18 bases remained unmatched. The germline V gene has CDR1 SGHVS and CDR2 FQNEAQ. The CDR3 extends over 18 amino acids.

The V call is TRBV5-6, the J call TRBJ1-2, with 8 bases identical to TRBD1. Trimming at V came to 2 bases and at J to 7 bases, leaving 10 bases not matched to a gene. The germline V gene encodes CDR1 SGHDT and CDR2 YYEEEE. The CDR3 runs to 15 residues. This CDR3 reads CASSFGTGTRLGYTF. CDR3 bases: TGTGCCAGCAGCTTCGGGACAGGCACCCGTCTTGGCTACACCTTC. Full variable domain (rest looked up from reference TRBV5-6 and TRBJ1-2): DAGVTQSPTHLIKTRGQQVTLRCSPKSGHDTVSWYQQALGQGPQFIFQYYEEEERQRGNFPDRFSGHQFPNYSSELNVNALLLGDSALYLCASSFGTGTRLGYTFGSGTRLTVV.

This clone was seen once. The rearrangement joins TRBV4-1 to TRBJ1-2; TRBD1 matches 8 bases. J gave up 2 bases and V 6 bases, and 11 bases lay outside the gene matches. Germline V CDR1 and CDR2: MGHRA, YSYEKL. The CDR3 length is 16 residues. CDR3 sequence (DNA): TGCGCCAGCAGTCCACAGGCCCGGGACAGGAACTATGGCTACACCTTC. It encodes CASSPQARDRNYGYTF.

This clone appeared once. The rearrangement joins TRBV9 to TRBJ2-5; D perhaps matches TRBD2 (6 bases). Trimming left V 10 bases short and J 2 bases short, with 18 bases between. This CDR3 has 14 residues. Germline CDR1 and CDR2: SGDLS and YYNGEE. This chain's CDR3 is CAHRGSGQQETQYF. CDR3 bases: TGTGCCCATCGGGGGAGCGGCCAACAAGAGACCCAGTACTTC.

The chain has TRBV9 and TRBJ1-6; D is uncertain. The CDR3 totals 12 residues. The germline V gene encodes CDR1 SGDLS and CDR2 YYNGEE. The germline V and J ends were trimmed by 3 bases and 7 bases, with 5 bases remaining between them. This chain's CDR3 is CASSAQNSPLHF. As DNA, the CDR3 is TGTGCCAGCAGCGCACAGAATTCACCCCTCCACTTT.